This T cell receptor beta chain was documented in a study of CD8+ T cells in alopecia areata. The wider study: Treated patients were given 5 to 10 mg oral tofacitinib twice daily.

Stated treatment: oral pan-JAK inhibitor, 5-10 mg twice daily. Germline CDR1 ENHRY, CDR2 SYGVKD. The CDR3 has 16 amino acids. V gave up 5 bases and J gave up 5 bases, with 18 bases separating them. Sequencing relied on a cDNA template that was reverse transcribed from extracted RNA. Only in-frame clones appear in the TCRdb table, and some are missing; sequencing was by immunoSEQ multiplex PCR. The sample lists 130,000 or so clones; about 86% were seen once. About this clone itself: Its cognate antigen is unknown.

Study-level points and caveats: It was observed that many expanded lesional clones persisted in scalp and blood during tofacitinib. Clarity of TCR sharing across patients fell short of that in mice, possibly HLA-related. Lesional scalp displayed greater clonality than normal scalp, most notably in alopecia totalis/universalis.

The rearrangement links TRBV10-3 to TRBJ2-2; the D call may be TRBD1 or TRBD2 (5 bases each). This receptor was identified in a human donor with alopecia areata. Specimen: CD8+ T cells sorted from blood, collected at week 4, from a patient treated with tofacitinib. CDR3 loop: CAISMDDFGGTGELFF. The CDR3 nucleotides read TGTGCCATCAGTATGGATGATTTTGGGGGAACCGGGGAGCTGTTTTTT.